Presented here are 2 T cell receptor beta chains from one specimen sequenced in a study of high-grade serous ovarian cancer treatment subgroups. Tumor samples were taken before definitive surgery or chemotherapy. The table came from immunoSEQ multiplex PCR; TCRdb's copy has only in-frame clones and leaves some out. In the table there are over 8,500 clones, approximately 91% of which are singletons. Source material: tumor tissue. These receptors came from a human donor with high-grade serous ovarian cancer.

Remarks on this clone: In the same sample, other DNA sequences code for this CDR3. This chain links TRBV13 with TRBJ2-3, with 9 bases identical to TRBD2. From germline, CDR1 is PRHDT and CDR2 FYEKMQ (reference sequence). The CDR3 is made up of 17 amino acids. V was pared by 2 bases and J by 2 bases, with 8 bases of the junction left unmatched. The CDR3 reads CASSLLGLAGNTDTQYF. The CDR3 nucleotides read TGTGCCAGCAGCTTATTAGGGCTAGCGGGGAACACAGATACGCAGTATTTT. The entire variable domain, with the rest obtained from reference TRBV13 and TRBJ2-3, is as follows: AAGVIQSPRHLIKEKRETATLKCYPIPRHDTVYWYQQGPGQDPQFLISFYEKMQSDKGSIPDRFSAQQFSDYHSELNMSSLELGDSALYFCASSLLGLAGNTDTQYFGPGTRLTVL.

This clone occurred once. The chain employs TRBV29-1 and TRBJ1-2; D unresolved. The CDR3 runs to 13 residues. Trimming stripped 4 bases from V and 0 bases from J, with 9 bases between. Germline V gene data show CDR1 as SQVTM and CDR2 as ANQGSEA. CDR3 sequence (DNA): TGCAGCGTTGCTCAGAGAGCTAACTATGGCTACACCTTC. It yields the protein CSVAQRANYGYTF. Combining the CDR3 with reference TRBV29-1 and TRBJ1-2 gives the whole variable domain SAVISQKPSRDICQRGTSLTIQCQVDSQVTMMFWYRQQPGQSLTLIATANQGSEATYESGFVIDKFPISRPNLTFSTLTVSNMSPEDSSIYLCSVAQRANYGYTFGSGTRLTVV.